The sequence of this T cell receptor (beta chain) was determined in a study of cytomegalovirus exposure and HLA in healthy donors. Background on the study: Earlier results showed 90 million to 120 million unique TCR beta sequences derived from around 170 million T cells.

Details on this clone: Its antigen is undetermined.

General study findings and limits: A later analysis linked around 17,000 TCR beta sequences to HLA alleles at 0.05 false discovery rate.

Amplification used 60 Vbeta primers and 13 Jbeta primers. Method: immunoSEQ multiplex PCR; TCRdb's copy keeps in-frame clones and lacks some. Of 150,000 to 200,000 clones in the sample, roughly 87% were seen once. The CDR3 is 15 amino acids. Trimming removed 0 bases from V and 2 bases from J, with 10 bases in between. The V gene's germline CDR1 is KGHSH and CDR2 LQKENI. The rearrangement uses TRBV18 and TRBJ1-1; no reliable D call. The receptor was isolated from a woman aged 45-65 years in good health and CMV-seronegative. The sequencing sample was made of PBMCs. CDR3 residues: CASSPPLQPNTEAFF. CDR3 DNA: TGTGCCAGCTCACCACCGTTACAGCCAAACACTGAAGCTTTCTTT.